The T cell receptor beta chain under discussion was sequenced for a study of beta chain features in type 1 diabetes. Of the isolated RNA, all was reverse transcribed, and so the sequenced material was expressed TCRB transcripts. The protocol was immunoSEQ multiplex PCR, while the TCRdb copy is restricted to in-frame clones and leaves out a portion. Of 250,000 to 350,000 clones in the sample, around 15% are singletons; the top ten hold roughly 0.018%. In regard to this clone: What it recognizes is unknown.

The V end was cut by 5 bases, the J end by 5 bases, with 13 bases between. The CDR3 sequence is 13 residues long. In germline, CDR1 is SGHVS, CDR2 FNYEAQ. Notes on the study in general: There were fewer insertions and more deletions at the VDJ junctions of type 1 diabetes patients. In every one of the four CD4+ subsets, TCRB CDR3s were moderately but significantly shorter in Type 1 diabetes patients.

The sequenced material came from naive CD4+ T cells from blood. This sequence was found in a young man with type 1 diabetes. The chain combines TRBV7-6 with TRBJ2-7; tentative D call: TRBD1 (6 bases). CDR3 nucleotide sequence: TGTGCCAGCAGCCCCCGCCACAGGGACGAGCAGTACTTC. Protein product: CASSPRHRDEQYF.